Included here is one TCR beta chain sequence, with context. The record originates from a study of blood T cell repertoires in COVID-19. Study-wide context: Sites in the United States, Italy and Spain provided acute and convalescent COVID-19 samples. T cells, B-cell-depleted T cells, or PBMCs provided the cDNA or gDNA that served as material.

After removal of 5 bases from V and 8 bases from J, the junction contained 3 bases not matched to a gene. Germline CDR1 reads SGHNT; CDR2 reads YENEEA. This CDR3 is 15 amino acids long. As handled by the study authors: Amplified reference gene primers provided the basis for estimating nucleated cell counts. Sequenced by immunoSEQ multiplex PCR; TCRdb stores in-frame clones only, minus some. V and J calls and clone size come straight from that table; D and trimming were deduced from the DNA. This sample has some 150,000 clones, with around 86% found just once. The sequence derives from a man aged 50 to 59 who had recovered from COVID-19. The rearrangement joins TRBV11-3 to TRBJ2-1; TRBD2 matches 16 bases. Sequencing input: peripheral blood. The CDR3 region has the DNA TGTGCCAGCAGCCAGGGACTAGCGGGGGGGCATGAGCAGTTCTTC. As protein: CASSQGLAGGHEQFF.